This T cell receptor (beta chain) is drawn from a study of cytomegalovirus exposure and HLA in healthy donors (TCRdb year 2017). About the investigation overall: An earlier analysis of around 600 of the donors reported 250 to 300 Gb of sequence data and 117 million unique TCR beta sequences from 150 million to 200 million T cells. Using immunosequencing, the study profiled T cell repertoires from about 620 subjects and related those repertoires to cytomegalovirus serostatus. About 300 gigabases of sequencing data and roughly 81 million unique TCR sequences made up an early release that covered around 640 HLA-typed donors. Genome-wide SNP genotypes for about 65% of the 666 donors were used in a later genetic analysis, which treated that subset as a discovery cohort. In the later analysis, no new phenotypic data were used to find candidate immune exposures; instead, reliance was placed on TCR beta sequences and their occurrence across donors. The study combined high-throughput TCR immunosequencing, statistical association of individual TCRs with disease status, and machine learning to predict cytomegalovirus infection status. Donor age, sex, ethnicity and CMV serostatus were compiled alongside the repertoire data. The study aimed to test whether signatures of past pathogen exposure could be identified by cataloging public T cell receptors. In addition to the first cohort of around 670 subjects, a separate validation cohort of around 110 different subjects was used. Class I and class II HLA loci were covered by the typing at four-digit resolution. A later analysis re-examined previously published TCR beta repertoires from more than 650 donors and added high-resolution HLA genotyping to investigate patterns of TCR occurrence. An earlier analysis of approximately 500 of the donors applied high-throughput TCR beta sequencing to assess whether each TCR beta V gene segment acted as functional or pseudogenic. The genetic ancestry cluster associated with self-reported Caucasian donors included around 76% of the roughly 400 genotyped donors. Every repertoire in the discovery cohort had been generated on one and the same sequencing platform. The number of typed donors differed by locus: about 620-640 for A, B, C, DRB1 and DQB1; 522 for DQA1; some 610 for DPA1; and around 490 for DPB1. Roughly 5 DR-DQ haplotypes were treated as single units for association and clustering because of strong linkage in the cohort. Among a few hundred genotyped donors of the cohort, an average of about 240,000 unique TCR beta nucleotide sequences were sequenced per donor, around a sixth of them non-productive.

The full study reports these points: A further reported finding was that TCR beta sequences accurately predicted the HLA-A and HLA-B alleles for most subjects in the first cohort. Immune exposure information for the cohort was limited to CMV serostatus. Broadly in line with IMGT annotations, most TCR beta V segments showed up in productive rearrangements about 87% or about 30% of the time in an earlier analysis of around 600 of the donors. Strong co-occurrence of HLA alleles, especially DR and DQ, made assigning TCR associations to individual alleles difficult. In vitro tests confirmed that three of the cytomegalovirus-associated TCR beta chains recognize cytomegalovirus antigens. A cluster of highly shared sequence variants was judged likely to represent a technical artifact of the sequencing pipeline. V-gene and J-gene trimming of TCR beta chains was associated with a missense DCLRE1C variant in a later genetic analysis, and the association was replicated in an independent cohort. A later analysis found that most CMV-associated TCR beta chains appeared HLA-restricted, with HLA associations seemingly driven largely by CMV exposure. A later analysis found that HLA-associated TCR beta chains were more clonally expanded and had lower generation probabilities than equally common non-associated chains. A total of fewer than 200 TCR beta chains were listed by the study as associated with cytomegalovirus. The cohort was sequenced for TCR beta chains only, and without alpha or paired-chain data the features that could be detected were limited. Because counts were too low, roughly 16 rarely observed V segments, including chromosome 9 orphons, were left out of the earlier analysis of roughly 600 of the donors. The classifier was reported to diagnose cytomegalovirus status with high specificity and sensitivity in both the original and validation cohorts. Specific HLA alleles were associated with 15,000 to 20,000 TCR beta sequences at a false discovery rate of 0.05 in a later analysis. The presence/absence analyses assumed that sequencing depth was roughly uniform across donors, and that assumption may not be true. The authors suggested that the approach could potentially be generalized to other disease states and immunological phenotypes. Across donors, most TCR sequences were observed very rarely, whereas some public TCRs were present in many individuals. Correlated functional status among segregating V segments might be attributable to linkage disequilibrium, but an unknown experimental factor could not be ruled out. A later analysis found that TCR association rates varied across HLA loci, with DRB1 alleles showing the most associated TCRs and HLA-C alleles the fewest. A later genetic analysis reported fewer N-insertions in productive TCRs among donors in an Asian-associated ancestry cluster than the roughly 700-donor mean. A later analysis reported that several top co-occurrence clusters appeared linked to parvovirus B19, influenza, CMV and Epstein-Barr virus. Because HLA typing was missing for some donors at each locus, association tests included only the typed subset.

To note about this clone: It lacks a known antigen. Per-base quality was not reported, and no clone a single base away is much larger than it.

The cohort consisted of 650 to 700 healthy bone marrow donors. All cohort members were sampled while nominally healthy, although unrecorded immune exposures were likely present. The donor was CMV seronegative and belonged to the group of 350 to 400 seronegative cohort members. Every donor gave a peripheral blood sample, and the peripheral blood mononuclear cells from that sample were used for TCR beta sequencing. The Qiagen DNeasy Blood Extraction Kit was used to extract genomic DNA from the blood cell samples. The method was the immunoSEQ multiplex PCR assay. For the multiplex PCR, a mixture combining 60 forward primers for TCR Vbeta segments and 13 reverse primers for TCR Jbeta segments was used. The CDR3 region of rearranged TCR beta genes was amplified from genomic DNA by a multiplex PCR assay. The Illumina HiSeq System was used to sequence the amplified TCR beta libraries as 87-base-pair reads. In the original analysis: A later analysis counted about 80 million unique TCR beta chains across the 500 to 850 repertoires, and approximately 11 million of these chains were shared by at least two donors. Raw reads were error-corrected and collapsed into unique sequences by a nearest-neighbor algorithm in which closely related sequences were merged to remove PCR and sequencing errors. To assign V, D and J gene segments, CDR3 sequences were aligned to IMGT reference sequences. For a sequence to be retained, at least a six-nucleotide match to both a V gene segment and a J gene segment was required. Rearrangements were called productive when the CDR3 lacked stop codons and stayed in frame with V and J; all others were non-productive. Following IMGT convention, CDR3 was defined as the stretch from the second conserved V-encoded cysteine to the conserved J-encoded phenylalanine. Sequences without an unambiguous match to a single V gene segment were excluded from the earlier analysis of 587 of the donors. An earlier analysis of 587 of the donors classified V segments as functional when productive rearrangements were above 56.7% and as segregating when the standard deviation between donors was above 5%. To diagnose cytomegalovirus status from the catalog of TCR beta chain sequences, a statistical classification framework was built. V and J gene assignment, in a later analysis, came from comparing TCR nucleotide sequences with IMGT/GENE-DB human TR gene sequences. A later analysis assigned CDR3 sequences and most-parsimonious VDJ recombination scenarios with the TCRdist pipeline. In a later analysis, each TCR beta chain was defined by its CDR3 amino acid sequence together with its V-gene family, and reads lacking a unique V-gene family were excluded. As a way to deal with suspected cross-contamination and a sequencing artifact, a later analysis dropped roughly 600 nucleotide sequences that were highly shared and had low generation probability. In a later analysis, a clonal expansion index was calculated for each public chain from normalized within-repertoire ranks of inferred template counts. In a later analysis, generation probabilities were computed with a VDJ recombination model fitted to out-of-frame rearrangements, and the resulting probabilities were checked against IGoR. In a later analysis, TCR-TCR, TCR-HLA and TCR-CMV co-occurrence was scored with hypergeometric tests, and a repertoire-size bias correction was applied to TCR pairs. A later analysis estimated false discovery rates by permuting HLA or CMV assignments 20 times. A later analysis grouped co-occurring TCRs with DBSCAN, adding TCRdist sequence similarity when clustering within HLA-allele-positive subsets. Repertoires with fewer than 30,000 or more than 120,000 public chains, plus five repertoires with anomalous nucleotide sharing, were excluded from co-occurrence clustering. TCRdb stores this immuneACCESS table with in-frame sequences only. Part of the clones is absent; in the studies checked, under half of the shortfall reflects unresolved V genes, and no reason is known for the rest. V and J calls and clone size are copied from that table; D and trimming were computed from the DNA. The sample table records over 150,000 clones; 85% of these occur just once. 1% of the sample lies in the top ten.

This TCR came from a boy younger than 10 in good health and CMV-seronegative. The material sequenced was PBMCs.

CDR3 reads: CASSLESYYNEQFF. The sequenced DNA: TGTGCCAGCAGCTTAGAGAGCTACTACAATGAGCAGTTCTTC. The V and J segments used are TRBV7-6 and TRBJ2-1; the D gene cannot be named for sure. V is cut by 1 base and J by 3 bases, and the space between the germline ends is 7 bases. Its CDR3 holds 14 amino acids, cysteine through phenylalanine. The only DNA kept is the CDR3, 42 bases in frame from the first base. The germline V gene yields SGHVS for CDR1 and FNYEAQ for CDR2.